This TCR beta chain was found in a study of cytomegalovirus exposure and HLA in healthy donors. Across the whole study: The 120 validation repertoires were reported in a later analysis to have been generated on the same platform as the roughly 670 first-cohort repertoires. Study-wide findings and caveats: The investigators catalogued 150 to 200 TCR beta chains as cytomegalovirus-associated. The classifier reportedly diagnosed cytomegalovirus status with high specificity and sensitivity. Generally TCR sequences proved uncommon, though certain public TCRs appeared in numerous donors.

Note on this clone: Its target is not known.

Method: immunoSEQ multiplex PCR; TCRdb's copy keeps in-frame clones and lacks some. The sample lists hundreds of thousands of clones; roughly 84% were seen once. Sample: PBMCs. This clonotype was sampled from a man between 18 and 29 years old in good health and CMV-seropositive.

The CDR3 is CASSEYSRSSGIETQYF. CDR3 sequence (DNA): TGTGCCAGCAGTGAATATTCCAGAAGTAGCGGGATAGAGACCCAGTACTTC. V is TRBV25-1 and J is TRBJ2-5, with 8 nucleotides matching TRBD2. This CDR3 comprises 17 residues. V was pared by 0 bases and J by 4 bases, with 10 bases of the junction left unmatched. The V gene's germline CDR1 is MGHDK and CDR2 SYGVNS.